Only a few counts were recorded for the clone carrying this T cell receptor (beta chain). Its antigen is not known. Researchers used the Oncomine TCR Beta short-read assay to sequence DNA from cultured CD4+ T cells. TCRdb analysed the PCR reads with MiXCR anew, one entry per CDR3 protein. The table has tens of thousands of distinct CDR3 sequences, roughly 52% seen once. The sample comes from a study of vaccination and CD4 T cells after COVID-19. Treatment denoted: roughly 10-day PBMC culture with coronavirus spike peptide pools or control peptides (ViraFEST assay). Between the trimmed V and J ends, which lost 2 bases and 2 bases, there was a span of 13 bases. The germline V gene encodes CDR1 MNHEY and CDR2 SVGAGI. This CDR3 has 16 amino acids.

Sequencing was performed on CD4+ T cells from blood, cultured in vitro, taken before SARS-CoV-2 vaccination. The TCR sequence derives from a human donor who received a COVID-19 vaccine. The V call is TRBV6-5, the J call TRBJ1-5; possibly TRBD1 for D (5 bases). CDR3 in DNA: TGTGCCAGCAGTTACGGGTACGGGGGTGGCAATCAGCCCCAGCATTTT. Amino acid sequence: CASSYGYGGGNQPQHF.